Listed below are T cell receptor beta chains from one sample, sequenced in a study of T cell repertoires in cytomegalovirus infection. TCRdb called the reads again in MiXCR, with one record for every CDR3 protein. This sample has about 490,000 distinct CDR3 sequences, with around 27% found just once. Sequencing input: PBMCs. The origin of the receptors is a human donor in good health (CMV status not recorded). Some clones in this sample may be carry-over from other donors' samples. CDR3s include the opening cysteine and the closing phenylalanine or tryptophan. The order of the fields is V gene, D gene, J gene, clone size, CDR3 protein, CDR3 DNA. The D gene is left open where the match is weak. The listing skips clone size in some rows; elsewhere it reads once, few, many or a size class.

TRBV14	NA	TRBJ2-5	NA	CASSHLQETQYF	TGTGCCAGCAGCCACCTCCAAGAGACCCAGTACTTC
TRBV7-2	NA	TRBJ2-3	few	CASSFLGVDTQYF	TGTGCCAGCAGCTTTTTAGGGGTTGATACGCAGTATTTT
TRBV28	NA	TRBJ1-5	few	CASSLGRVPLNQPQHF	TGTGCCAGCAGTTTAGGCAGGGTACCTCTCAATCAGCCCCAGCATTTT
TRBV4-1	TRBD2	TRBJ2-5	NA	CASSPLPPRPGRAGETQYF	TGCGCCAGCAGCCCTCTACCTCCCCGTCCCGGGAGGGCCGGAGAGACCCAGTACTTC
TRBV6-1	NA	TRBJ1-2	NA	CASHQGRIGYTF	TGTGCCAGTCATCAGGGTAGGATTGGCTACACCTTC
TRBV4-2	NA	TRBJ2-5	NA	CASSQDEGVETQYF	TGTGCCAGCAGCCAAGATGAGGGTGTGGAGACCCAGTACTTC
TRBV7-9	NA	TRBJ1-5	NA	CASTLQGSNQPQHF	TGTGCCAGCACCCTCCAGGGGAGCAATCAGCCCCAGCATTTT
TRBV7-9	TRBD2	TRBJ2-1	NA	CASTSGLSYNEQFF	TGTGCCAGCACCTCGGGACTATCCTACAATGAGCAGTTCTTC
TRBV29-1	TRBD2	TRBJ2-3	NA	CSVRGGTSGTDTQYF	TGCAGCGTCCGTGGCGGGACTAGCGGGACAGATACGCAGTATTTT
TRBV6-4	NA	TRBJ2-6	NA	CASSDTPRSGANVLTF	TGTGCCAGCAGTGACACCCCAAGATCTGGGGCCAACGTCCTGACTTTC
TRBV6-2/TRBV6-3	NA	TRBJ1-1	NA	CASSDPKSGHQAFF	TGTGCCAGCAGTGACCCGAAATCTGGTCATCAAGCTTTCTTT
TRBV2	NA	TRBJ2-5	few	CASSAEGTIQETQYF	TGTGCCAGCAGTGCTGAGGGGACCATCCAAGAGACCCAGTACTTC
TRBV29-1	TRBD1	TRBJ1-2	NA	CSAGTGVGYTF	TGCAGCGCCGGGACAGGGGTCGGCTACACCTTC
TRBV6-8	TRBD1	TRBJ2-2	NA	CASRPRTGEAANTGELFF	TGTGCCAGCAGACCCAGGACAGGGGAAGCGGCGAACACCGGGGAGCTGTTTTTT
TRBV28	NA	TRBJ2-4	NA	CASSLNVGSGSDF	NA
TRBV7-6	TRBD2	TRBJ2-1	NA	CASSFTHTPASGGFF	TGTGCCAGCAGCTTTACCCACACTCCAGCGAGCGGGGGGTTCTTC
TRBV10-3	NA	TRBJ1-4	NA	CAISESGRDGEKLFF	TGTGCCATCAGTGAGTCCGGCCGGGACGGCGAAAAACTGTTTTTT
TRBV6-2/TRBV6-3	TRBD2	TRBJ2-1	few	CASTGTSGRVESRFF	TGTGCCAGCACCGGGACTAGCGGGAGGGTCGAGAGCCGGTTCTTC
TRBV29-1	NA	TRBJ1-1	few	CSVLSVAEAFF	TGCAGCGTTCTATCGGTCGCTGAAGCTTTCTTT
TRBV11-3	NA	TRBJ1-1	NA	CASSLDSMQANTEAFF	TGTGCCAGCAGCTTAGATTCGATGCAAGCGAACACTGAAGCTTTCTTT